Below are 10 T cell receptor beta chains sequenced from a single sample in a study of human CD8 memory T cell subsets. Researchers made TCR beta libraries via UMI-labeled 5' RACE. TCRdb reanalyzed the 5' RACE reads and collapses them to one entry per CDR3 protein, without DNA. Listed are roughly 6,200 distinct CDR3 sequences; 35% to 40% falls within the top ten. The source material was CD8+ effector memory T cells (TEM) sorted from PBMCs. Subset specified: effector memory CD8 T cells, CCR7- CD45RO+ CD95+. The receptors here all came from a human donor in good health.

The chain joins TRBV2 to TRBJ2-7; TCRdb outputs TRBD1, but without DNA this stays unchecked. There are 13 residues in the CDR3. Looked up from germline, CDR1 is SNHLY and CDR2 is FYNNEI. CDR3 amino acids: CASSEAVTAEQYF.

CDR3 in amino acids: CASNPEGETQYF. The gene calls are TRBV6-5 and TRBJ2-5; as DNA is missing, the TRBD2 call by TCRdb cannot be tested. From germline, CDR1 is MNHEY and CDR2 SVGAGI. This CDR3 has 12 amino acids.

The chain couples TRBV19 to TRBJ2-2. The CDR3 covers 14 residues. The germline gives CDR1 LNHDA, CDR2 SQIVND (reference sequence). CDR3 in amino acids: CASSVSLSTGELFF.

V gene TRBV12-3 or TRBV12-4 combines with J gene TRBJ2-7; TCRdb's D call of TRBD1 is untestable without DNA. This CDR3 has 11 amino acids. The CDR3 is CASRGDGEQYF.

The CDR3 protein is CASSQDYRGNTEAFF. This chain joins TRBV4-3 and TRBJ1-1; lacking DNA, the TRBD1 call made by TCRdb goes unchecked. The length of the CDR3 is 15 residues. Germline CDR1 and CDR2: LGHNA and YSLEER.

V and J are TRBV4-3 and TRBJ1-4; TCRdb's D call, TRBD1, is unchecked because there is no DNA. The CDR3 covers 17 residues. Looked up from germline, CDR1 is LGHNA and CDR2 is YSLEER. The CDR3 loop is CASSQDWDSATNEKLFF.

J is TRBJ1-1 and V is TRBV3-1. CDR1 is LGHDT, CDR2 YNNKEL, per germline (reference sequence). The CDR3 covers 14 residues. CDR3: CASSQDGQNTEAFF.

This clonotype shows up as medium-sized by frequency. The J gene is TRBJ1-4, the V gene TRBV10-2. Germline V gene lookup returns CDR1 WSHSY and CDR2 SAAADI. The CDR3 runs 16 residues. CDR3 loop: CASSESRAGPGEKLFF.

This chain links TRBV11-2 with TRBJ2-1; TCRdb returns TRBD2, unconfirmable since there is no DNA. The germline gives CDR1 SGHAT, CDR2 FQNNGV. This CDR3 region has 17 residues. The CDR3 is CASSLSSGGYSYNEQFF. The complete variable domain, with remaining parts taken from reference TRBV11-2 and TRBJ2-1, reads EAGVAQSPRYKIIEKRQSVAFWCNPISGHATLYWYQQILGQGPKLLIQFQNNGVVDDSQLPKDRFSAERLKGVDSTLKIQPAKLEDSAVYLCASSLSSGGYSYNEQFFGPGTRLTVL.

The genes are TRBV12-3 or TRBV12-4 and TRBJ2-7; TCRdb's D gene call, TRBD1, goes unchecked for lack of DNA. The CDR3 length is 14 residues. The CDR3 here is CACRATGGGYEQYF.